These 8 T cell receptor beta chains originate from one sample sequenced in a study of blood T cell repertoires in COVID-19 (dated by TCRdb to the early 2020s). The method behind the library was the immunoSEQ multiplex PCR assay. The source is immuneACCESS, and TCRdb retained only in-frame sequences with V and J called. Part of the clones is not carried over; for the studies checked, unresolved V genes explain less than half of this, and the remainder is unexplained. The sample data list some 210,000 clones, and around four fifths of these were observed just once. Roughly a fifth of the sample belongs to the ten largest clones. The sequenced material came from peripheral blood. These receptors came from a human donor in a cohort sampled during active COVID-19.

This chain joins TRBV3-1 (or the pseudogene TRBV3-2) and TRBJ2-2; 9 nucleotides agree with TRBD1. This CDR3 is 15 amino acids long. J gave up 5 bases and V 3 bases, and 4 bases lay outside the gene matches. Looked up from germline, CDR1 is LGHDT and CDR2 is YNNKEL (reference sequence). As DNA, the CDR3 is TGTGCCAGCAGCCAGGGACAGGGCCGTACCGGGGAGCTGTTTTTT. As protein: CASSQGQGRTGELFF.

V gene TRBV5-1 combines with J gene TRBJ2-4; the D gene is possibly TRBD2 (6 bases). V lost 4 bases to trimming and J lost 2 bases, with 16 bases between them. Per germline, CDR1 SGHRS and CDR2 YFSETQ. The CDR3 extends over 16 amino acids. The CDR3 bases are TGCGCCAGCAGCGATAGCGGCGGGGTGACCAAAAACATTCAGTACTTC. It specifies CASSDSGGVTKNIQYF.

V is TRBV27 and J is TRBJ1-6; D gene ambiguous. The CDR3 covers 14 residues. V lost 2 bases and J 7 bases, leaving 9 bases between the germline ends. Germline CDR1 and CDR2: MNHEY and SMNVEV (reference sequence). The DNA for the CDR3 is TGTGCCAGCAGTTTAGGGCCGCTCAATTCACCCCTCCACTTT. This gives the protein CASSLGPLNSPLHF.

This chain links TRBV5-1 with TRBJ2-3, with D possibly matching TRBD1 (6 bases). Germline lookup yields CDR1 SGHRS and CDR2 YFSETQ. The CDR3 length is 17 residues. Between the trimmed V and J ends, which lost 3 bases and 2 bases, there was a span of 19 bases. Here the CDR3 DNA reads TGCGCCAGCAGCTCGACAGGCTCGCGCGGCTACACAGATACGCAGTATTTT. Protein product: CASSSTGSRGYTDTQYF.

The V gene is TRBV7-9, the J gene TRBJ1-2, with D unclear. The V and J ends lost 1 base and 2 bases respectively, with 11 bases between them. The CDR3 contains 15 residues. Germline V gives CDR1 SEHNR, CDR2 FQNEAQ (reference sequence). The CDR3 DNA sequence: TGTGCCAGCAGCTTAGACCGACACCTCAACTATGGCTACACCTTC. Translation gives CASSLDRHLNYGYTF.

This chain links TRBV7-2 with TRBJ1-5; possibly TRBD1 for D (5 bases). Trimming removed 4 bases at V and 3 bases at J, with 13 bases between. CDR3 length: 15 amino acids. From germline, CDR1 is SGHTA and CDR2 FQGNSA. CDR3: CASSSTGGTNQPQHF. The CDR3 DNA follows: TGTGCCAGCAGCTCTACGGGGGGAACCAATCAGCCCCAGCATTTT.

CDR3 in DNA: TGTGCCAGCAGCCTGGGGCTAGTGACGAACAATGAGCAGTTCTTC. Translating gives CASSLGLVTNNEQFF. The chain has TRBV3-1 (or the pseudogene TRBV3-2) and TRBJ2-1; D might be TRBD1 (5 bases). The germline V and J ends were trimmed by 4 bases and 5 bases, with 15 bases remaining between them. This CDR3 spans 15 amino acids. From germline, CDR1 is LGHDT and CDR2 YNNKEL (reference sequence).

The chain recombines TRBV5-4 with TRBJ2-7; TRBD1 is a possible D gene (5 bases). V lost 3 bases to trimming and J lost 4 bases, with 14 bases between them. The germline gives CDR1 SGHNT, CDR2 YYREEE (reference sequence). The CDR3 has 14 amino acids. CDR3 residues: CASSSRGGKYEQYF. The CDR3 coding sequence is TGTGCCAGCAGCTCAAGGGGTGGCAAGTACGAGCAGTACTTC. Supplemented by reference TRBV5-4 and TRBJ2-7, the full variable domain reads ETGVTQSPTHLIKTRGQQVTLRCSSQSGHNTVSWYQQALGQGPQFIFQYYREEENGRGNFPPRFSGLQFPNYSSELNVNALELDDSALYLCASSSRGGKYEQYFGPGTRLTVT.